Listed below are T cell receptor beta chains from one sample, sequenced in a study of blood T cell repertoires in COVID-19. Measured with immunoSEQ multiplex PCR; TCRdb has only the in-frame clones, and not every one. The sample contains about 160,000 clones, 85% to 90% of which appear only once. Sequencing input: peripheral blood. All receptors come from a man aged 45-60 years with active or convalescent COVID-19. Each CDR3 is given without its conserved first and last residue. Not every row has a clone size; where given, it reads once, few, many or a size class.

clone_size: .; v_call: TRBV6-1; j_call: TRBJ2-5; cdr3_aa: ASSRDSQETQY
clone_size: .; v_call: TRBV30; j_call: TRBJ2-7; cdr3_aa: AWGELIRGNREQY
clone_size: few; v_call: TRBV6-5; j_call: TRBJ1-6; cdr3_aa: ASLGAGQNSPLH
clone_size: .; v_call: TRBV7-2; j_call: TRBJ1-4; cdr3_aa: ASSLQRGNNEKLF
clone_size: .; v_call: TRBV25-1; j_call: TRBJ2-5; cdr3_aa: ASSEYDGTEETQY
clone_size: .; v_call: TRBV27; j_call: TRBJ1-4; cdr3_aa: ASTLRRGRGDEKLF
clone_size: few; v_call: TRBV13; j_call: TRBJ2-7; cdr3_aa: ASSLRNSYEQY
clone_size: .; v_call: TRBV6-1; j_call: TRBJ1-4; cdr3_aa: ASSEWAGVDSNEKLF
clone_size: few; v_call: TRBV6-5; j_call: TRBJ2-7; cdr3_aa: ASIIGDRGSYEQY
clone_size: .; v_call: TRBV19; j_call: TRBJ1-5; cdr3_aa: ASRATGASNQPQH
clone_size: once; v_call: TRBV6-5; j_call: TRBJ1-2; cdr3_aa: ASSSTGVYGYT
clone_size: .; v_call: TRBV5-4; j_call: TRBJ2-3; cdr3_aa: ASSLLAGSTDTQY
clone_size: .; v_call: TRBV11-3; j_call: TRBJ2-3; cdr3_aa: ASSFEGTGADTQY
clone_size: .; v_call: TRBV18; j_call: TRBJ1-6; cdr3_aa: ASSPNNRVASPLH
clone_size: .; v_call: TRBV4-2; j_call: TRBJ2-3; cdr3_aa: ASGKEGGSTDTQY
clone_size: .; v_call: TRBV20-1; j_call: TRBJ2-5; cdr3_aa: SASWTSGRQETQY
clone_size: .; v_call: TRBV19; j_call: TRBJ1-5; cdr3_aa: ASSPGGQYSNQPQH
clone_size: .; v_call: TRBV21-1; j_call: TRBJ2-7; cdr3_aa: ASSPGQACMEQY
clone_size: .; v_call: TRBV25-1; j_call: TRBJ1-4; cdr3_aa: ASSEGRRGREKLF
clone_size: .; v_call: TRBV2; j_call: TRBJ1-4; cdr3_aa: ASSEAQGGGEKLF
clone_size: once; v_call: TRBV4-1; j_call: TRBJ2-7; cdr3_aa: ASSQSSGSRGYEQY
clone_size: .; v_call: TRBV30; j_call: TRBJ1-1; cdr3_aa: AWSVQSNTEAF
clone_size: once; v_call: TRBV19; j_call: TRBJ1-4; cdr3_aa: ASRRLGGTNEKLF
clone_size: .; v_call: TRBV30; j_call: TRBJ2-3; cdr3_aa: AWVSRQGCGYTQY
clone_size: .; v_call: TRBV7-3; j_call: TRBJ2-1; cdr3_aa: ASSSVIRLAGGVADNEQF
clone_size: .; v_call: TRBV6-1; j_call: TRBJ1-2; cdr3_aa: ASSQQGPYGYT
clone_size: .; v_call: TRBV5-4; j_call: TRBJ2-5; cdr3_aa: ASSSGTLETQY
clone_size: once; v_call: TRBV6-2/TRBV6-3; j_call: TRBJ1-1; cdr3_aa: ASSYSPGTGNTEAF
clone_size: .; v_call: TRBV13; j_call: TRBJ2-7; cdr3_aa: ASSPQLRLAGGSYEQY
clone_size: medium-sized; v_call: TRBV7-9; j_call: TRBJ2-1; cdr3_aa: ASSLDLASGGKEQF
clone_size: .; v_call: TRBV5-4; j_call: TRBJ2-5; cdr3_aa: ASSLRGGGETQY
clone_size: .; v_call: TRBV11-3; j_call: TRBJ1-2; cdr3_aa: ASSWTHRTNYGYT
clone_size: .; v_call: TRBV5-3; j_call: TRBJ1-6; cdr3_aa: ARSLRQVYSPLH
clone_size: once; v_call: TRBV28; j_call: TRBJ2-7; cdr3_aa: ASMTRASYEQY
clone_size: many; v_call: TRBV5-1; j_call: TRBJ2-1; cdr3_aa: ASSPTWTGGNEQF
clone_size: .; v_call: TRBV28; j_call: TRBJ2-5; cdr3_aa: ASTTPSGQETQY
clone_size: .; v_call: TRBV15; j_call: TRBJ1-3; cdr3_aa: ATSRNRGSAGNTIY
clone_size: .; v_call: TRBV28; j_call: TRBJ2-7; cdr3_aa: AINRVAPYEQY
clone_size: .; v_call: TRBV28; j_call: TRBJ2-2; cdr3_aa: ASSLPTHRTGGNTGELF
clone_size: .; v_call: TRBV5-1; j_call: TRBJ2-5; cdr3_aa: ASSSGVAETQY
clone_size: once; v_call: TRBV9; j_call: TRBJ2-2; cdr3_aa: ASSTRQGGELF
clone_size: .; v_call: TRBV19; j_call: TRBJ1-3; cdr3_aa: ASSIDHYPGNTIY
clone_size: .; v_call: TRBV7-9; j_call: TRBJ2-1; cdr3_aa: ASSTSGGSYNEQF
clone_size: .; v_call: TRBV4-3; j_call: TRBJ1-5; cdr3_aa: ASSQDLRSGISNQPQH
clone_size: .; v_call: TRBV19; j_call: TRBJ1-5; cdr3_aa: ASSIDQTTVNQPQH
clone_size: .; v_call: TRBV6-5; j_call: TRBJ2-7; cdr3_aa: ASSYSIRTGQDEQY
clone_size: .; v_call: TRBV7-9; j_call: TRBJ2-3; cdr3_aa: ASSLEGASDTQY
clone_size: .; v_call: TRBV19; j_call: TRBJ2-6; cdr3_aa: ASSTLTRVGANVLT
clone_size: once; v_call: TRBV7-3; j_call: TRBJ2-5; cdr3_aa: ASSFDSQETQY
clone_size: .; v_call: TRBV7-2; j_call: TRBJ2-7; cdr3_aa: ASSSRAPTSGSSYEQY
clone_size: .; v_call: TRBV6-5; j_call: TRBJ2-1; cdr3_aa: ASSSHGQDNEQF
clone_size: .; v_call: TRBV24-1; j_call: TRBJ2-5; cdr3_aa: ATSEPGQGVETQY
clone_size: .; v_call: TRBV12-3/TRBV12-4; j_call: TRBJ2-5; cdr3_aa: ASTQTGEETQY
clone_size: .; v_call: TRBV21-1; j_call: TRBJ2-7; cdr3_aa: ASSTCPSGRAYEQY
clone_size: .; v_call: TRBV5-4; j_call: TRBJ1-2; cdr3_aa: ASSLDRGYGYT
clone_size: .; v_call: TRBV24-1; j_call: TRBJ2-4; cdr3_aa: ATSGSGGKNIQY
clone_size: .; v_call: TRBV5-1; j_call: TRBJ2-7; cdr3_aa: ASSLDWTGRLYTYEQY
clone_size: .; v_call: TRBV4-3; j_call: TRBJ2-2; cdr3_aa: ASSQEAGQGSTGELF
clone_size: .; v_call: TRBV6-2/TRBV6-3; j_call: TRBJ1-5; cdr3_aa: ASSYPIGQGDQPQH
clone_size: .; v_call: TRBV4-3; j_call: TRBJ2-1; cdr3_aa: ASSQDRGSGVFYNEQF